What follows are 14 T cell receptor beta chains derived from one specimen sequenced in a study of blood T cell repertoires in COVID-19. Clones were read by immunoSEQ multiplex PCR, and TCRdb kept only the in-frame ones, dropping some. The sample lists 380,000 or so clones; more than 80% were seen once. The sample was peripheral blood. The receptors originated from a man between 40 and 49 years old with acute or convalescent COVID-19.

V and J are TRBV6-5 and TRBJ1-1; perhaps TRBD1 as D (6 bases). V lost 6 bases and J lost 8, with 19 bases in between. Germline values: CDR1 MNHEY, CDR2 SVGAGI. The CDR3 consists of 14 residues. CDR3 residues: CASRYNYPGTEAFF. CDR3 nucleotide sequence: TGTGCCAGCAGGTACAATTACCCCGGGACAGAAGCTTTCTTT.

CDR3 sequence reads: CASSTGQGAVNEQFF. Here the CDR3 DNA reads TGTGCCAGCAGCACGGGACAGGGGGCTGTCAATGAGCAGTTCTTC. This chain links TRBV11-3 with TRBJ2-1; TRBD1 matches 12 bases. The CDR3 runs 15 residues. Per the germline V gene, CDR1 is SGHNT and CDR2 is YENEEA. Losses at the gene ends were 5 bases for V and 6 bases for J; bases not matched to a gene: 5.

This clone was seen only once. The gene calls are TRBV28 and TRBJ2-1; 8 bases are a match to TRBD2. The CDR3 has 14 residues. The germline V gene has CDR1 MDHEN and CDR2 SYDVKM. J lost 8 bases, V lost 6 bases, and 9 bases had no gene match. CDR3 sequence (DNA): TGTGCCAGCAGCCCAGCGGGAGCTGTCCATGAGCAGTTCTTC. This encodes CASSPAGAVHEQFF.

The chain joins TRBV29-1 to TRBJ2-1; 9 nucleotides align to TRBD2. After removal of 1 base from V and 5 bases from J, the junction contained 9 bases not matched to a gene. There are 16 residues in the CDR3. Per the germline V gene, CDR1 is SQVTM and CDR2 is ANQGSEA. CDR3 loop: CSVEGLTSGYDNEQFF. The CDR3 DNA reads TGCAGCGTTGAAGGTTTAACTAGCGGGTACGACAATGAGCAGTTCTTC.

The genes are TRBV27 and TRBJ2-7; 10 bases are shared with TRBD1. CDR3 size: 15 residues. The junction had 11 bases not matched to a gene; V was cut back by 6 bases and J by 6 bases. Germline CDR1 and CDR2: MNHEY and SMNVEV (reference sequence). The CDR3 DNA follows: TGTGCCAGCAGCCGCGCCGGGACAGGGGACCGCGAGCAGTACTTC. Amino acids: CASSRAGTGDREQYF.

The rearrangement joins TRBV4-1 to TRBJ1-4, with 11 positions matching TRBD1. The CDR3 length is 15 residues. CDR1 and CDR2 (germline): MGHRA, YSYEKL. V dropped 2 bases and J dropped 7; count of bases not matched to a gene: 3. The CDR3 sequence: CASSQKDRGPEKLFF. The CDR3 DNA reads TGCGCCAGCAGCCAAAAGGACAGGGGGCCTGAAAAACTGTTTTTT.

The CDR3 reads CATSDGRGADTQYF. In nucleotides, the CDR3 is TGTGCCACCAGTGACGGTAGAGGAGCAGATACGCAGTATTTT. This chain joins TRBV24-1 and TRBJ2-3, with no clear D. Trimming removed 4 bases at V and 4 bases at J, with 11 bases between. The CDR3 extends over 14 amino acids. The germline V gene encodes CDR1 KGHDR and CDR2 SFDVKD.

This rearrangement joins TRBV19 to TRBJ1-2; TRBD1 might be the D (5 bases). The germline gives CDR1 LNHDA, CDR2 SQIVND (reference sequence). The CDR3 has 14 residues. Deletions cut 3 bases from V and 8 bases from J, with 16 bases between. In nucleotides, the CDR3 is TGTGCCAGTAGTATCCAGGGACTCATAGGAGGCTACACCTTC. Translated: CASSIQGLIGGYTF.

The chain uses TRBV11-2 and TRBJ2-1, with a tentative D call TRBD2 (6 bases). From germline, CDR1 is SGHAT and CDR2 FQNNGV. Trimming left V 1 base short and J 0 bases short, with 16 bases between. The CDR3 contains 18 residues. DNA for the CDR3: TGTGCCAGCAGCTTAGTCGGTGCGGGAACATTCTCCTACAATGAGCAGTTCTTC. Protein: CASSLVGAGTFSYNEQFF.

As DNA, the CDR3 is TGTGCCAGCAGAGTGGGACTAGCGGCGAACACCGGGGAGCTGTTTTTT. Protein sequence: CASRVGLAANTGELFF. The rearrangement uses TRBV28 and TRBJ2-2; TRBD2 matches at 11 bases. V lost 6 bases and J lost 0; bases outside the gene matches: 3. CDR3 size: 16 residues. The germline V gene encodes CDR1 MDHEN and CDR2 SYDVKM.

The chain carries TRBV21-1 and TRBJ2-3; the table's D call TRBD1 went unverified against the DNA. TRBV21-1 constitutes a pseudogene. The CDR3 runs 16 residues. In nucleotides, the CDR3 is TGTGCCAGCAGCTCTGCCGCTACAGGGGGCACAGATACGCAGTATTTT. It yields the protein CASSSAATGGTDTQYF.

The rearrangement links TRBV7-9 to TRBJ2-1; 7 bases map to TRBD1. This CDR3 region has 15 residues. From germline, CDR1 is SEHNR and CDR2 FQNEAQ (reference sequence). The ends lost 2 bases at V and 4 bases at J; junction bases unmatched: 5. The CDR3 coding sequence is TGTGCCAGCAGCTTAACCGGGACAGTATACAATGAGCAGTTCTTC. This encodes CASSLTGTVYNEQFF. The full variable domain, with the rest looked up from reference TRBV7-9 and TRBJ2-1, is DTGVSQNPRHKITKRGQNVTFRCDPISEHNRLYWYRQTLGQGPEFLTYFQNEAQLEKSRLLSDRFSAERPKGSFSTLEIQRTEQGDSAMYLCASSLTGTVYNEQFFGPGTRLTVL.

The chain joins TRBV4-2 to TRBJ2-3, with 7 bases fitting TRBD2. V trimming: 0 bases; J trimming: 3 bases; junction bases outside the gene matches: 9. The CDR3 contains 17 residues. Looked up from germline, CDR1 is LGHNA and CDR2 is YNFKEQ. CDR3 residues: CASSQDKAGRGTDTQYF. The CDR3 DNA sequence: TGTGCCAGCAGCCAAGATAAGGCAGGGAGGGGAACAGATACGCAGTATTTT.

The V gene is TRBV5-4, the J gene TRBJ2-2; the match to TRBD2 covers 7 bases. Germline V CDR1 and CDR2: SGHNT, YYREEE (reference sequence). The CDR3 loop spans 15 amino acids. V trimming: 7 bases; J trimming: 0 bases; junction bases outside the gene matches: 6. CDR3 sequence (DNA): TGTGCCAGCGGGGGGGAGGGTCCGAACACCGGGGAGCTGTTTTTT. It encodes CASGGEGPNTGELFF.